The 29 T cell receptor beta chains in this list originate from one sample, sequenced in a study of cytomegalovirus exposure and HLA in healthy donors. This PCR relied on a set of 60 Vbeta primers and 13 Jbeta primers. Assay: immunoSEQ multiplex PCR; the TCRdb copy retains only in-frame clones and omits some. The table shows about 42,000 clones, with about 47% occurring only once. The sequenced sample was PBMCs. The receptors come from a human donor in good health.

This clone was seen a handful of times. The chain joins TRBV27 to TRBJ1-2, with D maybe TRBD1 (6 bases). Germline lookup yields CDR1 MNHEY and CDR2 SMNVEV (reference sequence). The CDR3 spans 15 residues. V dropped 8 bases and J dropped 2 bases, with 18 bases sitting between them. In DNA, the CDR3 is TGTGCCAGCTCCCCCAACCTCGACAGGAACTATGGCTACACCTTC. Translated: CASSPNLDRNYGYTF.

The J gene is TRBJ1-5, the V gene TRBV4-2, with 8 bases fitting TRBD1. The V gene end was trimmed by 3 bases and the J gene end by 3 bases; junction bases not matched to a gene: 10. CDR3 length equals 17 residues. Germline CDR1 is LGHNA and CDR2 is YNFKEQ. For the CDR3, the DNA is TGTGCCAGCAGCCATAAGACCGGGACAGGAGACAATCAGCCCCAGCATTTT. Its translation is CASSHKTGTGDNQPQHF.

This clone was seen a few times. The genes are TRBV4-3 and TRBJ1-1; 10 bases agree with TRBD1. Germline-derived CDR1 and CDR2 are LGHNA and YSLEER. This CDR3 contains 15 residues. J gave up 3 bases and V 4 bases, and 5 bases lay outside the gene matches. CDR3 sequence (DNA): TGCGCCAGCAGCCGGGACAGGGGTCGGCACACTGAAGCTTTCTTT. Its translation is CASSRDRGRHTEAFF.

The sample holds a few counts of this clone. The chain couples TRBV18 to TRBJ1-1, with D possibly being TRBD1 (6 bases). The CDR3 has 13 amino acids. The V end was cut by 1 base, the J end by 4 bases, with 7 bases between. Germline V gene lookup returns CDR1 KGHSH and CDR2 LQKENI. CDR3 sequence: CASSPQQGTEAFF. The DNA of the CDR3 is TGTGCCAGCTCACCACAACAGGGCACTGAAGCTTTCTTT. The variable domain in full, with the rest retrieved from reference TRBV18 and TRBJ1-1, is NAGVMQNPRHLVRRRGQEARLRCSPMKGHSHVYWYRQLPEEGLKFMVYLQKENIIDESGMPKERFSAEFPKEGPSILRIQQVVRGDSAAYFCASSPQQGTEAFFGQGTRLTVV.

The table lists this clone with a few counts. J is TRBJ1-4 and V is TRBV7-8, with 7 bases lining up with TRBD1. CDR1 and CDR2 (germline): SGHVS, FQNEAQ. This CDR3 has 15 residues. V trimming: 2 bases; J trimming: 7 bases; junction bases outside the gene matches: 7. Here the CDR3 reads CASSLLWSGGEKLFF. The CDR3 coding sequence is TGTGCCAGCAGCTTATTATGGTCAGGGGGTGAAAAACTGTTTTTT.

This clone turned up a few times. This chain uses TRBV5-1 with TRBJ2-1, with no clear D. V was pared by 0 bases and J by 5 bases, with 9 bases between. The length of the CDR3 is 14 residues. Germline lookup yields CDR1 SGHRS and CDR2 YFSETQ. CDR3 loop: CASSLGGGHNEQFF. The CDR3 region has the DNA TGCGCCAGCAGCTTGGGAGGCGGCCACAATGAGCAGTTCTTC.

This clone turned up a few times. The genes are TRBV4-2 and TRBJ1-3; tentative D call: TRBD1 (5 bases). Trimming removed 1 base from V and 2 bases from J, with 9 bases in between. The germline gives CDR1 LGHNA, CDR2 YNFKEQ. The CDR3 has 15 residues. CDR3 sequence: CASSQGQYTGNTIYF. The CDR3 nucleotides are TGTGCCAGCAGCCAAGGACAGTACACTGGAAACACCATATATTTT.

The V call is TRBV2, the J call TRBJ1-1; D unresolved. CDR3 size: 15 residues. V was pared by 5 bases and J by 1 base, with 14 bases between. The germline V gene encodes CDR1 SNHLY and CDR2 FYNNEI. DNA of the CDR3: TGTGCCAGCAGTTCGATAGCAATTTCGAACACTGAAGCTTTCTTT. It codes for CASSSIAISNTEAFF.

V gene TRBV18 combines with J gene TRBJ2-2; 11 nucleotides match TRBD2. The CDR3 has 19 residues. Germline values: CDR1 KGHSH, CDR2 LQKENI. After removal of 1 base from V and 0 bases from J, the junction contained 7 bases not matched to a gene. The CDR3 coding sequence is TGTGCCAGCTCACCACGGTCCGGTAGCGGGAGGGCGAACACCGGGGAGCTGTTTTTT. This encodes CASSPRSGSGRANTGELFF.

This rearrangement joins TRBV7-3 to TRBJ1-2; 12 bases fit TRBD1. The germline CDR1 and CDR2 sequences are SGHTA and FQGTGA. V dropped 5 bases and J dropped 8; count of bases not matched to a gene: 9. The CDR3 has 15 amino acids. The DNA of the CDR3 is TGTGCCAGCAGCCCTGGGACAGGGGGCGCGGGGGGCTACACCTTC. Translating it yields CASSPGTGGAGGYTF.

The chain employs TRBV19 and TRBJ2-5; D possibly corresponds to TRBD1 (5 bases). The DNA end is more similar to TRBJ2-7, so the J call may be wrong. The CDR3 spans 14 residues. CDR1 LNHDA and CDR2 SQIVND come from the germline V gene (reference sequence). The CDR3 region is CASSPRQQSYEQYF. DNA of the CDR3: TGTGCCAGTAGTCCCAGACAGCAGTCCTACGAGCAGTACTTC.

This chain joins TRBV6-1 and TRBJ2-1, with 10 bases that match TRBD2. This CDR3 is built from 12 residues. The germline V gene encodes CDR1 MNHNS and CDR2 SASEGT. J gave up 15 bases and V 5 bases, and 7 bases lay outside the gene matches. The CDR3 is CASSTPSGRLFF. For the CDR3, the DNA is TGTGCCAGCAGTACCCCTAGCGGGAGACTGTTCTTC.

This clone was counted a single time. The J gene is TRBJ1-1, the V gene TRBV7-2; D is ambiguous. CDR3 length: 13 amino acids. Germline values: CDR1 SGHTA, CDR2 FQGNSA. With 5 bases removed from V and 8 bases from J, the gap between germline ends came to 15 bases. Written as DNA, the CDR3 is TGTGCCAGCAGCCCAAACGGAGGGTTAGAAGCTTTCTTT. This translates into CASSPNGGLEAFF.

V usage is TRBV11-2 and J usage is TRBJ2-3, with 9 bases aligning to TRBD1. The CDR3 has 15 residues. Germline lookup yields CDR1 SGHAT and CDR2 FQNNGV. V gave up 7 bases and J gave up 1 base; unmatched junction bases: 6. CDR3 coding DNA: TGTGCCAGCACCCTGGACAGGGGTCGCACAGATACGCAGTATTTT. Its translation is CASTLDRGRTDTQYF.

This clone was observed once. The chain combines TRBV5-6 with TRBJ1-2; D might be TRBD1 (5 bases). This CDR3 is built from 13 residues. Trimming pared 0 bases from V and 3 bases from J, leaving 6 bases between. Germline V gene sequence: CDR1 SGHDT, CDR2 YYEEEE. The CDR3 sequence: CASSLGGDYGYTF. The DNA for the CDR3 is TGTGCCAGCAGCTTGGGGGGGGACTATGGCTACACCTTC.

This clone turned up a few times. The rearrangement joins TRBV29-1 to TRBJ1-1; 8 nucleotides line up with TRBD1. Germline V gene lookup returns CDR1 SQVTM and CDR2 ANQGSEA. The CDR3 length is 12 residues. With V trimmed by 6 bases and J by 9 bases, 9 bases remained unmatched. The CDR3 nucleotides are TGCAGCGTACTACAGGGGGAGAGGAAAGCTTTCTTT. This gives the protein CSVLQGERKAFF.

CDR3 in DNA: TGTGCCAGTAGCGCACTAGCGGGAGCGGACAATGAGCAGTTCTTC. Amino acid sequence: CASSALAGADNEQFF. The genes are TRBV19 and TRBJ2-1, with 11 positions matching TRBD2. The CDR3 runs 15 residues. Trimming took 6 bases from V and 5 from J; bases not matched to a gene: 6. Per germline, CDR1 LNHDA and CDR2 SQIVND (reference sequence).

In this sample, this clone turned up a few times. The DNA is omitted, as the CDR3 cannot be located on it reliably, and the CDR3 follows TCRdb's listing. V is TRBV5-6 and J is TRBJ2-7; TRBD2, as called in the table, went unchecked against the DNA. Germline V gene data show CDR1 as SGHDT and CDR2 as YYEEEE. The length of the CDR3 is 14 amino acids, counting both ends. The chain's CDR3 is CASSWGSGARGKYF.

This clone was seen only a few times. This sequence joins TRBV7-2 and TRBJ2-6; 8 bases are a match to TRBD1. The CDR3 contains 16 residues. V shed 5 bases and J 2 bases; nucleotides not matched to a gene: 5. Germline-derived CDR1 and CDR2 are SGHTA and FQGNSA. The CDR3 loop reads CASSLTGVTGANVLTF. CDR3 coding DNA: TGTGCCAGCAGCCTGACAGGGGTCACTGGGGCCAACGTCCTGACTTTC.

This clone was counted between two and nine times. CDR3 sequence reads: CASSQPREGYEQYF. The CDR3, as DNA: TGCGCCAGCAGCCAACCGCGGGAGGGCTACGAGCAGTACTTC. V gene TRBV4-1 combines with J gene TRBJ2-5; 9 nucleotides align to TRBD2. Judging by the DNA end, TRBJ2-7 fits better; the J call may be wrong. Germline V gives CDR1 MGHRA, CDR2 YSYEKL. CDR3 length: 14 residues.

The genes are TRBV27 and TRBJ1-1, with D tentatively TRBD1 (5 bases). The CDR3 covers 13 residues. V lost 6 bases to trimming and J lost 8 bases, with 16 bases between them. Germline V gives CDR1 MNHEY, CDR2 SMNVEV (reference sequence). The CDR3 sequence is CASSQGGGAEAFF. The CDR3 DNA reads TGTGCCAGCAGCCAAGGCGGTGGGGCGGAAGCTTTCTTT.

This chain connects TRBV5-8 to TRBJ2-7, with 9 positions matching TRBD1. Unmatched junction bases numbered 2, after V lost 0 bases and J lost 4 bases. Germline V CDR1 and CDR2: SGHTS, YDEGEE. The length of the CDR3 is 14 residues. CDR3 loop: CASSLGQGGYEQYF. The CDR3 nucleotides read TGTGCCAGCAGCTTGGGACAGGGGGGATACGAGCAGTACTTC. Supplemented by reference TRBV5-8 and TRBJ2-7, the full variable domain reads EAGVTQSPTHLIKTRGQQATLRCSPISGHTSVYWYQQALGLGLQFLLWYDEGEERNRGNFPPRFSGRQFPNYSSELNVNALELEDSALYLCASSLGQGGYEQYFGPGTRLTVT.

V gene TRBV7-2 combines with J gene TRBJ2-3; D possibly corresponds to TRBD1 (6 bases). The germline gives CDR1 SGHTA, CDR2 FQGNSA. With 0 bases removed from V and 8 bases from J, the gap between germline ends came to 9 bases. The CDR3 runs to 13 residues. CDR3 nucleotide sequence: TGTGCCAGCAGCTTAGCCGTACAGGGTACGCAGTATTTT. It yields the protein CASSLAVQGTQYF.

This chain uses TRBV7-3 with TRBJ2-3; maybe TRBD2 (5 bases). Germline V gene lookup returns CDR1 SGHTA and CDR2 FQGTGA. V lost 5 bases and J lost 5, with 17 bases in between. The CDR3 runs 15 residues. The CDR3 sequence: CASSPRGLAGDTQYF. CDR3 nucleotides: TGTGCCAGCAGCCCCCGAGGTCTAGCAGGAGATACGCAGTATTTT.

V usage is TRBV18 and J usage is TRBJ2-1; no firm D call. This CDR3 has 15 residues. With 0 bases removed from V and 5 bases from J, the gap between germline ends came to 11 bases. The germline V gene encodes CDR1 KGHSH and CDR2 LQKENI. The CDR3 region has the DNA TGTGCCAGCTCACCACCGTATCCAGATCACAATGAGCAGTTCTTC. This sequence encodes CASSPPYPDHNEQFF.

The sample holds a few counts of this clone. The genes are TRBV5-5 and TRBJ1-1, with D hard to call. Germline CDR1 is SGHKS and CDR2 is YYEKEE (reference sequence). The CDR3 is 14 amino acids. V was cut by 1 base and J by 0 bases, with 7 bases left in between. DNA for the CDR3: TGTGCCAGCAGCTTGTACGGTGTGAACACTGAAGCTTTCTTT. The encoded protein is CASSLYGVNTEAFF. Together with reference TRBV5-5 and TRBJ1-1, the CDR3 gives the full variable domain: DAGVTQSPTHLIKTRGQQVTLRCSPISGHKSVSWYQQVLGQGPQFIFQYYEKEERGRGNFPDRFSARQFPNYSSELNVNALLLGDSALYLCASSLYGVNTEAFFGQGTRLTVV.

This clone was seen just once. The gene calls are TRBV2 and TRBJ2-7; D not resolved. Germline lookup yields CDR1 SNHLY and CDR2 FYNNEI. The V end was cut by 4 bases, the J end by 3 bases, with 13 bases between. The CDR3 is made up of 14 amino acids. Written as DNA, the CDR3 is TGTGCCAGCAGTGTTGAGAGCAGGTTCTACGAGCAGTACTTC. Translation gives CASSVESRFYEQYF. Looking up the rest from reference TRBV2 and TRBJ2-7 gives the full variable domain: EPEVTQTPSHQVTQMGQEVILRCVPISNHLYFYWYRQILGQKVEFLVSFYNNEISEKSEIFDDQFSVERPDGSNFTLKIRSTKLEDSAMYFCASSVESRFYEQYFGPGTRLTVT.

The CDR3 coding sequence is TGCGCCAGCAGCCTGACCACAGGTGCGTCGTGGGAAAAACTGTTTTTT. Protein product: CASSLTTGASWEKLFF. V and J are TRBV4-3 and TRBJ1-4; possibly TRBD1 for D (5 bases). This CDR3 region has 16 residues. Germline CDR1 reads LGHNA; CDR2 reads YSLEER. V dropped 4 bases and J dropped 8 bases, with 20 bases sitting between them.

The V call is TRBV7-8, the J call TRBJ2-5; 10 bases fit TRBD1. CDR1 and CDR2 from the germline V gene are SGHVS and FQNEAQ. The CDR3 spans 15 residues. J lost 5 bases, V lost 4 bases, and 7 bases had no gene match. CDR3 amino acids: CASSSGTGEAETQYF. The CDR3 DNA reads as TGTGCCAGCAGCTCCGGGACAGGGGAGGCCGAGACCCAGTACTTC.